Following are 2 T cell receptor beta chains from one sample sequenced in a study of shared clonotypes between healthy human individuals (dated by TCRdb to the early 2020s). The library was prepared using the immunoSEQ multiplex PCR assay. The table was pulled from immuneACCESS by TCRdb, which kept in-frame rearrangements only. Such tables lose some clones; where checked, under half of the loss comes from unresolved V genes, and the rest has no known cause. For this sample the table gives roughly 2,500,000 clones, of which approximately 93% were detected only once. About 0.39% of the sample goes to the ten largest clones. The sample was naive CD4+ T cells from PBMCs. Sample cell subset or site, as interpreted from the label and publication: CD45RA+ positively selected. All receptors derive from a man between 18 and 29 years old in good health. Some clones in this sample may be carry-over from other donors' samples.

The chain combines TRBV5-1 with TRBJ2-1, with 9 bases identical to TRBD2. Germline CDR1 reads SGHRS; CDR2 reads YFSETQ. The V gene end was trimmed by 3 bases and the J gene end by 5 bases; junction bases not matched to a gene: 9. The CDR3 length is 16 residues. The CDR3 sequence is CASSSLREGIDNEQFF. The CDR3 nucleotides are TGCGCCAGCAGCTCCCTGCGGGAGGGGATCGACAATGAGCAGTTCTTC.

The rearrangement joins TRBV5-1 to TRBJ2-1; no clear D gene. CDR3 length: 17 amino acids. Germline CDR1 and CDR2: SGHRS and YFSETQ. The V and J ends lost 1 base and 0 bases respectively, with 14 bases between them. CDR3 DNA: TGCGCCAGCAGCTTGTTGGCGGCGCACAGCTCCTACAATGAGCAGTTCTTC. Translating it yields CASSLLAAHSSYNEQFF.